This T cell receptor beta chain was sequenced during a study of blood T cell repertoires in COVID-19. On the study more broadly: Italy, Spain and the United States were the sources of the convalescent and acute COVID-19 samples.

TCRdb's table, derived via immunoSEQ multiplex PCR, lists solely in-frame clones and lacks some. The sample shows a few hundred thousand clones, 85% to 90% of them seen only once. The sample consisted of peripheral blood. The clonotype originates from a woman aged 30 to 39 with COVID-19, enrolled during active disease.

The CDR3 coding sequence is TGTGCCAGCAGCTTCGACCGGAGAGAGCCCCAGCATTTT. Translated: CASSFDRREPQHF. V gene TRBV5-5 combines with J gene TRBJ1-5; D call uncertain. Trimming pared 2 bases from V and 8 bases from J, leaving 11 bases between. The germline V gene has CDR1 SGHKS and CDR2 YYEKEE (reference sequence). This CDR3 contains 13 residues.